This passage covers 9 T cell receptor beta chains from one sample sequenced in a study of T cell responses to AZD1222 COVID-19 vaccine. Using immunoSEQ multiplex PCR, the repertoire was profiled, and TCRdb retains in-frame clones only, with some absent. The sample holds over 85,000 clones; 80% to 95% are singletons and the top ten take 2% to 2.5%. The specimen was peripheral blood, collected 28 days after the second AZD1222 dose. Receptors originate from an adult who received the AZD1222 COVID-19 vaccine.

V gene TRBV5-1 combines with J gene TRBJ1-6; no clear D gene. V dropped 2 bases and J dropped 6 bases, with 6 bases sitting between them. CDR3 length: 13 amino acids. Germline V gene sequence: CDR1 SGHRS, CDR2 YFSETQ. The CDR3 DNA sequence: TGCGCCAGCAGCTTCTCACCTAATTCACCCCTCCACTTT. Protein product: CASSFSPNSPLHF. The full variable domain, completed using reference TRBV5-1 and TRBJ1-6, is KAGVTQTPRYLIKTRGQQVTLSCSPISGHRSVSWYQQTPGQGLQFLFEYFSETQRNKGNFPGRFSGRQFSNSRSEMNVSTLELGDSALYLCASSFSPNSPLHFGNGTRLTVT.

This sequence joins TRBV5-4 and TRBJ2-5; perhaps TRBD1 as D (5 bases). V gave up 1 base and J gave up 3 bases, with 10 bases separating them. Germline V gives CDR1 SGHNT, CDR2 YYREEE (reference sequence). The CDR3 extends over 14 amino acids. The CDR3 DNA sequence: TGTGCCAGCAGCTTGTATGGGGCGGAAGAGACCCAGTACTTC. Translating gives CASSLYGAEETQYF.

V usage is TRBV18 and J usage is TRBJ1-1; no firm D call. V was trimmed by 7 bases and J by 1 base, leaving 10 bases between them. The CDR3 sequence is 13 residues long. From germline, CDR1 is KGHSH and CDR2 LQKENI. CDR3 protein: CASFNLRNTEAFF. CDR3 nucleotide sequence: TGTGCCAGCTTCAATCTAAGGAACACTGAAGCTTTCTTT.

The chain is built from TRBV5-1 and TRBJ2-3; 8 bases match TRBD2. The CDR3 totals 15 residues. J gave up 4 bases and V 0 bases, and 4 bases lay outside the gene matches. CDR1 and CDR2 (germline): SGHRS, YFSETQ. CDR3 amino acids: CASSLVGSGADTQYF. CDR3 DNA: TGCGCCAGCAGCTTGGTGGGTAGCGGGGCAGATACGCAGTATTTT.

The genes are TRBV10-3 and TRBJ1-5, with D possibly being TRBD1 (5 bases). The CDR3 spans 15 residues. Trimming removed 2 bases at V and 5 bases at J, with 13 bases between. Looked up from germline, CDR1 is ENHRY and CDR2 is SYGVKD. The CDR3, as DNA: TGTGCCATCAGTGAGACCGGAAGGGGCGATCAGCCCCAGCATTTT. Its translation: CAISETGRGDQPQHF.

The gene calls are TRBV11-2 and TRBJ2-7; D may be TRBD1 (5 bases). Trimming left V 5 bases short and J 0 bases short, with 14 bases between. This CDR3 region has 15 residues. CDR1 is SGHAT, CDR2 FQNNGV, per germline. The CDR3 region has the DNA TGTGCCAGCAGCCCATTGGGCACAGGCTCCTACGAGCAGTACTTC. Amino acid sequence: CASSPLGTGSYEQYF.

This rearrangement joins TRBV24-1 to TRBJ1-2; 7 bases align to TRBD1. CDR3 length: 16 amino acids. V was pared by 3 bases and J by 6 bases, with 12 bases of the junction left unmatched. The germline V gene encodes CDR1 KGHDR and CDR2 SFDVKD. CDR3 sequence reads: CATSDPQGSRGDGYTF. The CDR3 DNA follows: TGTGCCACCAGTGATCCCCAGGGGAGCAGGGGGGATGGCTACACCTTC.

This chain joins TRBV11-3 and TRBJ2-3; 7 bases align to TRBD2. CDR1 and CDR2 (germline): SGHNT, YENEEA. Trimming removed 3 bases from V and 2 bases from J; junction bases left unmatched: 2. The CDR3 covers 14 residues. The CDR3 loop reads CASSLGGATDTQYF. The CDR3 bases are TGTGCCAGCAGCTTGGGAGGGGCCACAGATACGCAGTATTTT. Variable domain in full (rest from reference TRBV11-3 and TRBJ2-3): EAGVVQSPRYKIIEKKQPVAFWCNPISGHNTLYWYLQNLGQGPELLIRYENEEAVDDSQLPKDRFSAERLKGVDSTLKIQPAELGDSAVYLCASSLGGATDTQYFGPGTRLTVL.

The CDR3 DNA sequence: TGTGCCAGCAGCTTTAACGGGAATCAGCCCCAGCATTTT. Its protein product is CASSFNGNQPQHF. The V call is TRBV7-2, the J call TRBJ1-5; D gene uncertain. The CDR3 runs 13 residues. From germline, CDR1 is SGHTA and CDR2 FQGNSA. The V end lost 3 bases, the J end lost 4 bases, and 7 bases lay between the germline ends.